What follows are 24 T cell receptor beta chains derived from one specimen sequenced in a study of T cells after yellow fever vaccination. Each CDR3 protein gets one entry after TCRdb re-called the 5' RACE reads with MiXCR. The data contain approximately 15,000 distinct CDR3 sequences, roughly 7.2% of them seen just once; the ten biggest clones take up roughly 1.5%. This specimen consisted of PBMCs, either bulk or a sorted T-cell subset (CD4+, CD8+, memory, or dextramer-sorted; not recorded which), obtained on the day of the yellow fever booster vaccination. The receptor set was obtained from a man aged 18-30 years who received the YFV17D yellow fever vaccine.

The CDR3 reads CASSLGQGPSGYTF. The CDR3 DNA follows: TGTGCCAGCAGCTTAGGACAGGGGCCCAGTGGCTACACCTTC. This sequence joins TRBV7-2 and TRBJ1-2; 8 nucleotides match TRBD1. V gave up 1 base and J gave up 7 bases; unmatched junction bases: 5. CDR3 length: 14 amino acids. Germline V gene data show CDR1 as SGHTA and CDR2 as FQGNSA.

This clonotype was observed at least ten times. The genes are TRBV12-3 or TRBV12-4 and TRBJ1-4; no firm D call. The V and J ends lost 3 bases and 2 bases respectively, with 7 bases between them. CDR3 length: 14 residues. CDR3 sequence: CASSFLGTNEKLFF. The DNA for the CDR3 is TGTGCCAGCAGTTTTTTGGGGACTAATGAAAAACTGTTTTTT.

There are many counts of this clonotype. Here the CDR3 omits its conserved ending phenylalanine or tryptophan, so a read error is the likely source. The chain recombines TRBV10-2 with TRBJ1-1, with TRBD1 matching 9 bases. Germline CDR1 WSHSY, CDR2 SAAADI. The CDR3 is 13 residues long. V dropped 11 bases and J dropped 2; count of bases not matched to a gene: 6. In DNA, the CDR3 is TGCGCCGGTAACAGGGGGCCCAACACTGAAGCTTTCCTT. Its protein product is CAGNRGPNTEAFL.

Ten or more counts support this clonotype. V and J are TRBV6-4 and TRBJ1-6; D not resolved. The germline V and J ends were trimmed by 1 base and 6 bases, with 13 bases remaining between them. Per germline, CDR1 MRHNA and CDR2 SNTAGT. This CDR3 has 16 amino acids. The chain's CDR3 is CASSDYASGSNSPLHF. As DNA, the CDR3 is TGTGCCAGCAGTGACTACGCAAGTGGGTCTAATTCACCCCTCCACTTT.

At least ten counts were recorded for this clonotype. The genes are TRBV5-1 and TRBJ1-2; D is ambiguous. CDR1 and CDR2 (germline): SGHRS, YFSETQ. The V end lost 2 bases, the J end lost 1 base, and 15 bases lay between the germline ends. The CDR3 runs 16 residues. CDR3 in DNA: TGCGCCAGCAGCTTCCAGGCCCAGACGGATAACTATGGCTACACCTTC. Its translation is CASSFQAQTDNYGYTF. The full variable domain, with the rest looked up from reference TRBV5-1 and TRBJ1-2, is KAGVTQTPRYLIKTRGQQVTLSCSPISGHRSVSWYQQTPGQGLQFLFEYFSETQRNKGNFPGRFSGRQFSNSRSEMNVSTLELGDSALYLCASSFQAQTDNYGYTFGSGTRLTVV.

This clonotype was found many times. The chain employs TRBV28 and TRBJ2-5; TRBD1 matches 7 bases. Losses at the gene ends were 6 bases for V and 4 bases for J; bases not matched to a gene: 11. Germline CDR1 MDHEN, CDR2 SYDVKM. The CDR3 is 15 amino acids. CDR3 sequence (DNA): TGTGCCAGCAGCTTACAGGGGCGACTTGGAGAGACCCAGTACTTC. This gives the protein CASSLQGRLGETQYF.

In this sample, this clonotype turned up many times. The chain uses TRBV5-1 and TRBJ2-7; D is possibly TRBD2 (5 bases). Germline lookup yields CDR1 SGHRS and CDR2 YFSETQ. With 4 bases removed from V and 2 bases from J, the gap between germline ends came to 13 bases. The CDR3 is 14 amino acids. For the CDR3, the DNA is TGCGCCAGCAGCCCCACCGGGGATCCCTACGAGCAGTACGTC. The encoded protein is CASSPTGDPYEQYV.

Ten or more counts support this clonotype. The V call is TRBV25-1, the J call TRBJ1-4; the D is unclear. The CDR3 runs 12 residues. V lost 6 bases to trimming and J lost 7 bases, with 9 bases between them. Germline V gene data show CDR1 as MGHDK and CDR2 as SYGVNS. The CDR3 protein is CASSLMGEKLFF. The DNA for the CDR3 is TGTGCCAGCAGCCTAATGGGTGAAAAACTGTTTTTT. The whole variable domain, filled in from reference TRBV25-1 and TRBJ1-4, reads EADIYQTPRYLVIGTGKKITLECSQTMGHDKMYWYQQDPGMELHLIHYSYGVNSTEKGDLSSESTVSRIRTEHFPLTLESARPSHTSQYLCASSLMGEKLFFGSGTQLSVL.

This clonotype was observed many times. This chain uses TRBV29-1 with TRBJ1-5, with TRBD1 matching over 7 bases. The length of the CDR3 is 13 residues. Germline trimming cut 3 bases from V and 1 base from J; bases unmatched to any gene: 0. Germline V gene data show CDR1 as SQVTM and CDR2 as ANQGSEA. In DNA form, the CDR3 reads TGCAGCGTTGAGACAGGGAGCAATCAGCCCCAGCATTTT. This sequence encodes CSVETGSNQPQHF.

The sample holds many counts of this clonotype. J is TRBJ1-1 and V is TRBV5-1; a possible D gene is TRBD1 (6 bases). V lost 5 bases and J lost 8, with 19 bases in between. Per the germline V gene, CDR1 is SGHRS and CDR2 is YFSETQ. CDR3 size: 14 residues. CDR3 nucleotide sequence: TGCGCCAGCAGACCTACATTAACAGGGATCGAAGCTTTCTTT. Its protein is CASRPTLTGIEAFF.

This clonotype showed up many times. In nucleotides, the CDR3 is TGTGCCAGCAGCGTATTAGGGACAGGGGGAAACTATGGCTACACCTTC. As protein: CASSVLGTGGNYGYTF. This chain joins TRBV9 and TRBJ1-2; 11 positions match TRBD1. Looked up from germline, CDR1 is SGDLS and CDR2 is YYNGEE. The V and J ends lost 1 base and 2 bases, in that order; junction bases with no gene match: 4. The CDR3 loop spans 16 amino acids.

This clonotype is labeled medium-sized. This chain uses TRBV29-1 with TRBJ2-7; a possible D gene is TRBD2 (5 bases). The ends were cut back, 5 bases at V and 5 bases at J, with 19 bases in the middle. Germline V gene sequence: CDR1 SQVTM, CDR2 ANQGSEA. The CDR3 has 14 residues. CDR3 bases: TGCAGCGTTAAAGGACTGGCGATCATCAACGAGCAGTACTTC. Its translation: CSVKGLAIINEQYF.

This clonotype was seen many times. The chain recombines TRBV6-4 with TRBJ2-1; possible D gene TRBD2, 7 bases. V was shortened by 6 bases and J by 0 bases, with 24 bases between the two germline ends. In germline, CDR1 is MRHNA, CDR2 SNTAGT. The CDR3 has 19 amino acids. The CDR3: CASSPGGAGAASSYNEQFF. In DNA, the CDR3 is TGTGCCAGCAGCCCCGGTGGGGCGGGGGCCGCGAGCTCCTACAATGAGCAGTTCTTC.

This clonotype qualifies as medium-sized. This rearrangement joins TRBV7-2 to TRBJ2-3; TRBD2 matches at 12 bases. The germline V gene has CDR1 SGHTA and CDR2 FQGNSA. The CDR3 totals 17 residues. Trimming cost V 1 base and J 1 base; bases outside gene matches: 3. As DNA, the CDR3 is TGTGCCAGCAGCTTAGTAGCTAGCGGGGGGGGCACAGATACGCAGTATTTT. Its protein is CASSLVASGGGTDTQYF.

In this sample, this clonotype turned up many times. This chain links TRBV2 with TRBJ2-5; 8 positions match TRBD2. V lost 4 bases to trimming and J lost 3 bases; unmatched junction nucleotides: 4. Per the germline V gene, CDR1 is SNHLY and CDR2 is FYNNEI. The CDR3 has 14 residues. The CDR3 DNA is TGTGCCAGCAGTGGGAACGGGGGGGAAGAGACCCAGTACTTC. Amino acids: CASSGNGGEETQYF. Based on the CDR3 plus reference TRBV2 and TRBJ2-5, the full variable domain is EPEVTQTPSHQVTQMGQEVILRCVPISNHLYFYWYRQILGQKVEFLVSFYNNEISEKSEIFDDQFSVERPDGSNFTLKIRSTKLEDSAMYFCASSGNGGEETQYFGPGTRLLVL.

This clonotype was recorded many times. The V gene is TRBV28, the J gene TRBJ1-2, with a possible D match to TRBD1 (6 bases). V gave up 6 bases and J gave up 4 bases, with 15 bases separating them. The CDR3 runs 14 residues. Germline V gene data show CDR1 as MDHEN and CDR2 as SYDVKM. The CDR3 protein is CASRLVTGRYGYTF. For the CDR3, the DNA is TGTGCCAGCAGATTGGTGACAGGTCGCTATGGCTACACCTTC.

This clonotype was observed at least ten times. The V call is TRBV27, the J call TRBJ1-2; D gene ambiguous. The germline V gene has CDR1 MNHEY and CDR2 SMNVEV (reference sequence). V was clipped by 3 bases and J by 4 bases, with 12 bases between them. The CDR3 loop spans 14 amino acids. The CDR3 DNA follows: TGTGCCAGCAGTTTTTTCGAAAGAGGCTATGGCTACACCTTC. Translating gives CASSFFERGYGYTF.

This clonotype is medium-sized (0.01 to 0.1%). The chain couples TRBV5-1 to TRBJ2-5; D is unclear. Germline lookup yields CDR1 SGHRS and CDR2 YFSETQ. The CDR3 totals 15 residues. Trimming stripped 0 bases from V and 2 bases from J, with 11 bases between. CDR3 loop: CASSLVGPYQETQYF. Here the CDR3 DNA reads TGCGCCAGCAGCTTGGTTGGACCCTATCAAGAGACCCAGTACTTC.

By sample fraction, this clonotype is medium-sized. The chain couples TRBV7-2 to TRBJ2-7, with 8 positions matching TRBD2. V dropped 1 base and J dropped 4; count of bases not matched to a gene: 6. The CDR3 contains 15 residues. Germline CDR1 SGHTA, CDR2 FQGNSA. Written as DNA, the CDR3 is TGTGCCAGCAGCTTAGGAGCCGGGGGGGTTTACGAGCAGTACTTC. This codes for CASSLGAGGVYEQYF.

There are many counts of this clonotype. V is TRBV11-2 and J is TRBJ2-7; the D gene is possibly TRBD1 (6 bases). Germline CDR1 reads SGHAT; CDR2 reads FQNNGV. V was cut by 5 bases and J by 6 bases, with 11 bases left in between. CDR3 length: 12 amino acids. The CDR3 coding sequence is TGTGCCAGCAGCCCGGACAGTCTCGAGCAGTACGTC. It translates to CASSPDSLEQYV.

This clonotype was seen many times. V is TRBV7-9 and J is TRBJ2-7, with a weak D call TRBD1 (6 bases). Trimming removed 4 bases at V and 0 bases at J, with 10 bases between. CDR3 length: 14 amino acids. Germline lookup yields CDR1 SEHNR and CDR2 FQNEAQ (reference sequence). CDR3: CASSSTGNSYEQYV. CDR3 DNA sequence: TGTGCCAGCAGCTCTACAGGGAACTCCTACGAGCAGTACGTC.

This clonotype was observed many times. This rearrangement joins TRBV5-1 to TRBJ2-3; possibly TRBD2 for D (5 bases). The CDR3 has 13 residues. Germline V gene sequence: CDR1 SGHRS, CDR2 YFSETQ. Trimming pared 2 bases from V and 5 bases from J, leaving 9 bases between. The DNA of the CDR3 is TGCGCCAGCAGCTTACCCGGGGAAGATACGCAGTATTTT. It is translated as CASSLPGEDTQYF.

This clonotype was detected many times. This chain joins TRBV20-1 and TRBJ1-2; D is perhaps TRBD1 (5 bases). CDR1 is DFQATT, CDR2 SNEGSKA, per germline (reference sequence). This CDR3 comprises 10 residues. V lost 6 bases, J lost 5 bases, and 7 bases lay in between. CDR3 bases: TGCAGTGCGGGACGTTATGGCTACACCTTC. As protein: CSAGRYGYTF.

This clonotype was counted at least ten times. The genes are TRBV20-1 and TRBJ2-3; D might be TRBD2 (6 bases). Trimming removed 3 bases from V and 4 bases from J, with 17 bases in between. This CDR3 region has 15 residues. Germline CDR1 and CDR2: DFQATT and SNEGSKA (reference sequence). This chain's CDR3 is CSARADYSFADTQYF. CDR3 DNA: TGCAGTGCTAGGGCGGACTATAGTTTTGCAGATACGCAGTATTTT.